Presented here are 20 T cell receptor beta chains from one specimen sequenced in a study of cytomegalovirus exposure and HLA in healthy donors (TCRdb year 2017). Receptors were amplified or captured by the immunoSEQ multiplex PCR assay. A mixture of 60 forward primers for TCR Vbeta segments and 13 reverse primers for TCR Jbeta segments was used in the multiplex PCR. The table comes from immuneACCESS by way of TCRdb, which keeps in-frame sequences with V and J called. Part of the clones is missing from these tables; in studies checked, under half for an unresolved V gene and the rest for unknown reasons. The sample table records 110,000 to 150,000 clones; about 70% of these occur just once. The ten largest clones capture roughly 2% of the sample. The sample taken for sequencing was PBMCs. These receptors were obtained from a woman in her fifties or sixties in good health and CMV-seropositive.

V gene TRBV19 combines with J gene TRBJ1-4; 9 bases are a match to TRBD1. CDR3 size: 15 residues. Germline CDR1 reads LNHDA; CDR2 reads SQIVND (reference sequence). Trimming cost V 3 bases and J 5 bases; bases outside gene matches: 4. The chain's CDR3 is CASSMSGTGNEKLFF. CDR3 sequence (DNA): TGTGCCAGTAGTATGTCTGGGACAGGGAATGAAAAACTGTTTTTT.

J is TRBJ1-2 and V is TRBV19, with D possibly being TRBD1 (5 bases). The CDR3 is made up of 12 amino acids. V lost 6 bases to trimming and J lost 4 bases, with 9 bases between them. Germline CDR1 and CDR2: LNHDA and SQIVND (reference sequence). For the CDR3, the DNA is TGTGCCAGTAGCCCAGGGTCCTATGGCTACACCTTC. Protein: CASSPGSYGYTF.

This clone was observed a few times. The chain links TRBV5-4 to TRBJ1-2; maybe TRBD1 (6 bases). Germline CDR1 and CDR2: SGHNT and YYREEE (reference sequence). The V end lost 0 bases, the J end lost 6 bases, and 9 bases lay between the germline ends. The length of the CDR3 is 13 residues. DNA for the CDR3: TGTGCCAGCAGCTTGGTCCGGACAGATGGCTACACCTTC. Translating gives CASSLVRTDGYTF.

The rearrangement links TRBV4-1 to TRBJ1-2; no firm D call. The germline CDR1 and CDR2 sequences are MGHRA and YSYEKL. Deletions cut 0 bases from V and 8 bases from J, with 16 bases between. The CDR3 is made up of 15 amino acids. This CDR3 reads CASSQDLGAPRGYTF. The DNA for the CDR3 is TGCGCCAGCAGCCAAGATCTCGGAGCCCCCCGAGGCTACACCTTC.

This chain connects TRBV10-3 to TRBJ1-2, with TRBD1 matching 9 bases. CDR1 and CDR2 from the germline V gene are ENHRY and SYGVKD. CDR3 length equals 14 residues. Unmatched junction bases numbered 4, after V lost 1 base and J lost 7 bases. Written as DNA, the CDR3 is TGTGCCATCAGTGAGTTACAGGGGGCGCTTGGCTACACCTTC. Its protein product is CAISELQGALGYTF.

V gene TRBV7-9 combines with J gene TRBJ2-5; 8 nucleotides agree with TRBD1. Germline V gene lookup returns CDR1 SEHNR and CDR2 FQNEAQ (reference sequence). V gave up 6 bases and J gave up 5 bases; unmatched junction bases: 11. The CDR3 runs to 15 residues. CDR3 protein: CASRQTGDGWETQYF. CDR3 DNA sequence: TGTGCCAGCAGGCAGACAGGGGACGGATGGGAGACCCAGTACTTC.

J is TRBJ2-7 and V is TRBV6-5; D call uncertain. The CDR3 runs to 11 residues. The V end lost 5 bases, the J end lost 4 bases, and 6 bases lay between the germline ends. Germline CDR1 and CDR2: MNHEY and SVGAGI. In DNA form, the CDR3 reads TGTGCCAGCAGTCGGAGTTACGAGCAGTACTTC. This translates into CASSRSYEQYF.

This clone was counted between two and nine times. V and J are TRBV19 and TRBJ2-1; 7 positions agree with TRBD2. The CDR3 sequence is 15 residues long. V shed 6 bases, J shed 0 bases, and the junction held 5 bases outside the gene matches. Looked up from germline, CDR1 is LNHDA and CDR2 is SQIVND (reference sequence). The CDR3 DNA is TGTGCCAGTAGGACTCCGGGGGGCTCCTACAATGAGCAGTTCTTC. Protein sequence: CASRTPGGSYNEQFF.

The chain couples TRBV19 to TRBJ1-5; D is unresolved. V was clipped by 4 bases and J by 8 bases, with 18 bases between them. The CDR3 is made up of 15 amino acids. Germline assignment: CDR1 LNHDA and CDR2 SQIVND (reference sequence). The CDR3 loop is CASSTMIGRLEPQHF. The DNA for the CDR3 is TGTGCCAGTAGTACCATGATCGGGAGGTTGGAGCCCCAGCATTTT.

The V gene is TRBV6-6, the J gene TRBJ2-5, with D perhaps matching TRBD2 (5 bases). Germline CDR1 is MNHNY and CDR2 is SVGAGI (reference sequence). The CDR3 covers 12 residues. V was shortened by 4 bases and J by 4 bases, with 7 bases between the two germline ends. The CDR3 nucleotides are TGTGCCAGCAGTTCACTAGGAGAGACCCAGTACTTC. Translated: CASSSLGETQYF.

The chain links TRBV18 to TRBJ2-1, with D maybe TRBD1 (6 bases). V gave up 1 base and J gave up 0 bases, with 13 bases separating them. The CDR3 has 17 amino acids. Germline CDR1 and CDR2: KGHSH and LQKENI. The CDR3 coding sequence is TGTGCCAGCTCACCACGGTCAGACAGGAGCTCCTACAATGAGCAGTTCTTC. Its translation: CASSPRSDRSSYNEQFF.

The chain combines TRBV6-5 with TRBJ2-2, with D possibly being TRBD2 (6 bases). Germline CDR1 MNHEY, CDR2 SVGAGI. V shed 8 bases and J shed 0 bases, with 7 bases lying between them. This CDR3 has 13 residues. The CDR3 coding sequence is TGTGCCAGCGGGACTGCGAACACCGGGGAGCTGTTTTTT. Protein sequence: CASGTANTGELFF.

This chain links TRBV25-1 with TRBJ2-3; 9 positions agree with TRBD2. V lost 5 bases and J lost 1; bases outside the gene matches: 1. Germline CDR1 is MGHDK and CDR2 is SYGVNS. The length of the CDR3 is 14 residues. The CDR3 protein is CASSRLAGTDTQYF. The CDR3 DNA sequence: TGTGCCAGCAGTAGACTAGCGGGCACAGATACGCAGTATTTT.

The rearrangement uses TRBV19 and TRBJ2-1; a weak D match, TRBD2 (6 bases). V was shortened by 3 bases and J by 2 bases, with 11 bases between the two germline ends. This CDR3 has 15 amino acids. Germline V CDR1 and CDR2: LNHDA, SQIVND (reference sequence). The CDR3 spells CASSIFSGAYNEQFF. The CDR3, as DNA: TGTGCCAGTAGTATCTTTAGCGGAGCCTACAATGAGCAGTTCTTC.

The chain carries TRBV4-1 and TRBJ2-3, with 10 positions matching TRBD1. CDR1 is MGHRA and CDR2 is YSYEKL in the germline V gene. This CDR3 comprises 17 residues. The V gene end was trimmed by 5 bases and the J gene end by 0 bases; junction bases not matched to a gene: 8. The CDR3 DNA follows: TGCGCCAGCAGCGACCGGGACAGGGGAGGGAGCACAGATACGCAGTATTTT. Translating gives CASSDRDRGGSTDTQYF.

The chain has TRBV12-5 and TRBJ1-2, with a weak D call TRBD1 (6 bases). V gave up 1 base and J gave up 5 bases, with 14 bases separating them. The CDR3 is 15 residues long. Looked up from germline, CDR1 is LGHNT and CDR2 is FRNRAP. For the CDR3, the DNA is TGTGCTAGTGGTTTGGCACCCGGGACAAAATATGGCTACACCTTC. It is translated as CASGLAPGTKYGYTF.

This clone has just a few counts. This chain joins TRBV6-1 and TRBJ2-7, with D perhaps matching TRBD2 (5 bases). Per germline, CDR1 MNHNS and CDR2 SASEGT. V gave up 2 bases and J gave up 7 bases, with 15 bases separating them. This CDR3 has 14 amino acids. CDR3 nucleotide sequence: TGTGCCAGCAGTGAATTGGACTGGACCTCGGAGCAGTACTTC. Translation gives CASSELDWTSEQYF.

V usage is TRBV5-1 and J usage is TRBJ2-7, with a weak D call TRBD1 (6 bases). The CDR3 extends over 14 amino acids. Deletions cut 4 bases from V and 6 bases from J, with 17 bases between. Germline values: CDR1 SGHRS, CDR2 YFSETQ. CDR3 sequence (DNA): TGCGCCAGCAGCCGGGACACCGAATTAAGCGAGCAGTACTTC. Amino acids: CASSRDTELSEQYF.

The chain recombines TRBV30 with TRBJ1-5; D may be TRBD1 (5 bases). Trimming took off 2 bases at V and 0 bases at J, with 8 bases between the two ends. CDR1 GTSNPN and CDR2 SVGIG come from the germline V gene (reference sequence). The length of the CDR3 is 14 residues. The CDR3 sequence is CAWSLGGSNQPQHF. Here the CDR3 DNA reads TGTGCCTGGAGTCTGGGGGGTAGCAATCAGCCCCAGCATTTT.

The J gene is TRBJ2-7, the V gene TRBV19, with TRBD1 matching 9 bases. The V segment lost 7 bases and the J segment 5 bases; nucleotides outside the gene matches: 9. This CDR3 has 14 residues. The germline gives CDR1 LNHDA, CDR2 SQIVND (reference sequence). The CDR3 reads CASIPGTGRDEQYF. In DNA form, the CDR3 reads TGTGCCAGTATCCCTGGGACAGGGAGGGACGAGCAGTACTTC. Together with reference TRBV19 and TRBJ2-7, the CDR3 gives the full variable domain: DGGITQSPKYLFRKEGQNVTLSCEQNLNHDAMYWYRQDPGQGLRLIYYSQIVNDFQKGDIAEGYSVSREKKESFPLTVTSAQKNPTAFYLCASIPGTGRDEQYFGPGTRLTVT.